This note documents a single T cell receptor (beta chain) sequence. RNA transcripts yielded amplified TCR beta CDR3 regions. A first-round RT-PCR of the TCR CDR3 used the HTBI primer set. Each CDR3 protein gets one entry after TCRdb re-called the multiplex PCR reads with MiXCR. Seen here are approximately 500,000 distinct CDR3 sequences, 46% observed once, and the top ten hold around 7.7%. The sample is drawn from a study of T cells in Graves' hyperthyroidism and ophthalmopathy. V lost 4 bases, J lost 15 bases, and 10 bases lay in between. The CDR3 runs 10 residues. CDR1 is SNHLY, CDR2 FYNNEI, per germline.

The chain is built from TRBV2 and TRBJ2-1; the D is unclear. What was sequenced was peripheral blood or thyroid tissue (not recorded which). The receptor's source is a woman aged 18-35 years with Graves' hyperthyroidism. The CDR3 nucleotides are TGTGCCAGCAGTGGGGTCCTACCGTTCTTC. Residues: CASSGVLPFF. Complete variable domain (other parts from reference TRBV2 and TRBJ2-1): EPEVTQTPSHQVTQMGQEVILRCVPISNHLYFYWYRQILGQKVEFLVSFYNNEISEKSEIFDDQFSVERPDGSNFTLKIRSTKLEDSAMYFCASSGVLPFFGPGTRLTVL.